The rows below give T cell receptor beta chains drawn from one sample of a study of PD-1 blockade in classical Hodgkin lymphoma. The data were produced by immunoSEQ multiplex PCR, yet TCRdb's version contains in-frame clones alone and is incomplete. The data hold approximately 26,000 clones, with roughly two thirds observed a single time. The sequenced sample was peripheral blood mononuclear cells (PBMCs), obtained at baseline. Every receptor here comes from a human donor with classical Hodgkin lymphoma. CDR3s include the opening cysteine and the closing phenylalanine or tryptophan. A D gene is named only where the DNA matches it firmly. Only some rows state a clone size, as once, few, many or a class for expanded clones.

abundance: .; d_gene: .; v_gene: TRBV6-1; j_gene: TRBJ2-1; CDR3aa: CASSEEPAVRNNEQFF; CDR3nt: TGTGCCAGCAGTGAAGAACCGGCAGTTCGGAACAATGAGCAGTTCTTC
abundance: once; d_gene: TRBD2; v_gene: TRBV19; j_gene: TRBJ2-5; CDR3aa: CASSDSGGPQETQYF; CDR3nt: TGTGCCAGTAGCGATAGCGGGGGCCCCCAAGAGACCCAGTACTTC
abundance: .; d_gene: TRBD1; v_gene: TRBV5-6; j_gene: TRBJ2-1; CDR3aa: CASSLRQGEQFF; CDR3nt: TGTGCCAGCAGCCTACGACAGGGAGAGCAGTTCTTC
abundance: once; d_gene: .; v_gene: TRBV6-5; j_gene: TRBJ1-1; CDR3aa: CASSYTTENTEAFF; CDR3nt: TGTGCCAGCAGTTACACGACGGAGAACACTGAAGCTTTCTTT
abundance: .; d_gene: .; v_gene: TRBV6-5; j_gene: TRBJ2-3; CDR3aa: CASSISPTDTQYF; CDR3nt: TGTGCCAGTTCGATTAGCCCCACAGATACGCAGTATTTT
abundance: .; d_gene: TRBD2; v_gene: TRBV10-1; j_gene: TRBJ2-3; CDR3aa: CASSVPSGGKADTQYF; CDR3nt: TGCGCCAGCAGTGTTCCTAGCGGGGGGAAGGCAGATACGCAGTATTTT
abundance: .; d_gene: .; v_gene: TRBV7-7; j_gene: TRBJ2-5; CDR3aa: CASSLAPWGETQYF; CDR3nt: TGTGCTAGCAGCTTAGCCCCGTGGGGAGAGACCCAGTACTTC
abundance: few; d_gene: .; v_gene: TRBV25-1; j_gene: TRBJ2-1; CDR3aa: CASSGGTGPLDNEQFF; CDR3nt: TGTGCCAGCAGTGGGGGGACCGGGCCCTTGGACAATGAGCAGTTCTTC
abundance: .; d_gene: .; v_gene: TRBV28; j_gene: TRBJ2-7; CDR3aa: CASTPRLRDWEEQYF; CDR3nt: TGTGCCAGCACCCCCCGCCTGCGGGACTGGGAGGAGCAGTACTTC
abundance: .; d_gene: TRBD1; v_gene: TRBV7-6; j_gene: TRBJ2-7; CDR3aa: CASSWGQGVYEQYF; CDR3nt: TGTGCCAGCAGCTGGGGACAGGGAGTCTACGAGCAGTACTTC
abundance: .; d_gene: TRBD1; v_gene: TRBV11-3; j_gene: TRBJ1-1; CDR3aa: CASSDRGNTEAFF; CDR3nt: TGTGCCAGCAGCGACAGGGGGAACACTGAAGCTTTCTTT
abundance: .; d_gene: .; v_gene: TRBV7-8; j_gene: TRBJ2-7; CDR3aa: CASSLDGGSSYEQYF; CDR3nt: TGTGCCAGCAGCTTAGATGGGGGCAGTTCCTACGAGCAGTACTTC